This T cell receptor beta chain is from a study of cytomegalovirus exposure and HLA in healthy donors. V shed 1 base and J shed 2 bases, with 11 bases lying between them. The CDR3 runs to 14 residues. CDR1 is SQVTM and CDR2 is ANQGSEA in the germline V gene. The method was immunoSEQ multiplex PCR; TCRdb's version includes in-frame clones alone and lacks a portion of them. Of 250,000 or so clones listed, about 90% are singletons. The donors were members of the validation cohort, which comprised 120 subjects and was separate from the first cohort of more than 500 subjects. The chain carries TRBV29-1 and TRBJ1-2; possible D gene TRBD1, 6 bases. The specimen was PBMCs. This receptor was obtained from a man younger than 30 in good health and CMV-seropositive. As DNA, the CDR3 is TGCAGCGTTGAAGGACAGGACAAAAACTATGGCTACACCTTC. Protein product: CSVEGQDKNYGYTF.